The clone carrying this T cell receptor beta chain was observed a few times. TCRdb reprocessed the PCR reads with MiXCR, giving one entry per CDR3 protein. The sample includes 400,000 to 600,000 distinct CDR3 sequences, roughly 24% seen only once; the top ten take roughly 0.79%. The data were obtained in a study of molecular identifiers for immune sequencing clone quantification. The V segment lost 10 bases and the J segment 5 bases; nucleotides outside the gene matches: 4. CDR3 length: 12 residues. In germline, CDR1 is MDHEN, CDR2 SYDVKM. This receptor was identified in a human donor in good health. Some libraries in this study had Jurkat cell RNA spiked in. This chain connects TRBV28 to TRBJ1-2; TRBD1 agrees at 10 bases. Sequences were obtained from naive CD8+ T cells from blood, with Jurkat cell RNA spiked in. The subset denotes: FACS-sorted CD8+CD4-CCR7+CD45RA+ naive T cells. The DNA for the CDR3 is TGTGCCACCGCGGACAGGGGGTATGGCTACACCTTC. Translation gives CATADRGYGYTF.